The 23 T cell receptor beta chains below were found in one sample sequenced in a study of cytomegalovirus exposure and HLA in healthy donors. PCR involved 60 Vbeta and 13 Jbeta primers. TCRdb keeps only in-frame clones here, not all; method: immunoSEQ multiplex PCR. The repertoire holds some 170,000 clones, roughly 76% seen once, with roughly 4.4% in the top ten. The material sequenced was PBMCs. The receptor source for this set is a young woman in good health and CMV-seropositive.

This chain joins TRBV5-6 and TRBJ2-2; 8 nucleotides agree with TRBD2. CDR1 is SGHDT and CDR2 is YYEEEE in the germline V gene. The V gene end was trimmed by 6 bases and the J gene end by 5 bases; junction bases not matched to a gene: 12. This CDR3 comprises 16 residues. In DNA form, the CDR3 reads TGTGCCAGCAACCGCCTGGGTAGCGGGGATACCGGGGAGCTGTTTTTT. Its protein product is CASNRLGSGDTGELFF.

The V gene is TRBV5-4, the J gene TRBJ2-7; unclear D gene. Germline V gives CDR1 SGHNT, CDR2 YYREEE (reference sequence). With 2 bases removed from V and 6 bases from J, the gap between germline ends came to 9 bases. The CDR3 length is 12 residues. The CDR3: CASSFRVCEQYF. CDR3 coding DNA: TGTGCCAGCAGCTTTCGGGTTTGCGAGCAGTACTTC. Supplemented by reference TRBV5-4 and TRBJ2-7, the full variable domain reads ETGVTQSPTHLIKTRGQQVTLRCSSQSGHNTVSWYQQALGQGPQFIFQYYREEENGRGNFPPRFSGLQFPNYSSELNVNALELDDSALYLCASSFRVCEQYFGPGTRLTVT.

This rearrangement joins TRBV11-2 to TRBJ2-6; D might be TRBD2 (5 bases). This CDR3 has 16 residues. Trimming cost V 6 bases and J 1 base, with 13 bases left between them. Germline CDR1 and CDR2: SGHAT and FQNNGV. In DNA, the CDR3 is TGTGCCAGCAGATCTCCCCGGGGATCTGGGGCCAACGTCCTGACTTTC. It codes for CASRSPRGSGANVLTF.

This sequence joins TRBV21-1 and TRBJ2-7; the listed D gene, TRBD2, was not tested against the DNA. TRBV21-1 is flagged as a pseudogene. The CDR3 length is 15 residues. The CDR3 sequence: CASSTRGTSETEQYF. CDR3 DNA: TGTGCCAGCAGCACAAGGGGGACTAGCGAAACCGAGCAGTACTTC.

The genes are TRBV28 and TRBJ2-1, with D perhaps TRBD2 (5 bases). The CDR3 totals 13 residues. The V gene lost 5 bases and the J gene lost 7 bases, with 12 bases spanning the gap. The V gene's germline CDR1 is MDHEN and CDR2 SYDVKM. The CDR3 here is CASSDEVANEQFF. For the CDR3, the DNA is TGTGCCAGCAGTGATGAGGTAGCGAATGAGCAGTTCTTC.

This chain uses TRBV5-5 with TRBJ1-5, with D perhaps TRBD1 (6 bases). V was clipped by 3 bases and J by 7 bases, with 14 bases between them. CDR3 length equals 14 residues. Germline CDR1 reads SGHKS; CDR2 reads YYEKEE (reference sequence). The CDR3 DNA reads TGTGCCAGCAGCTCCACGGGGGGGCAACAGCCCCAGCATTTT. This translates into CASSSTGGQQPQHF.

V and J are TRBV2 and TRBJ2-6; D may be TRBD1 (5 bases). Trimming took off 7 bases at V and 4 bases at J, with 14 bases between the two ends. Germline CDR1 and CDR2: SNHLY and FYNNEI. The CDR3 has 15 residues. This CDR3 is CASTAEGVGANVLTF. The CDR3 nucleotides read TGTGCCAGCACCGCGGAAGGGGTCGGGGCCAACGTCCTGACTTTC.

This clone was counted once. The V gene is TRBV28, the J gene TRBJ1-2; no definite D call. V lost 6 bases to trimming and J lost 1 base, with 15 bases between them. Germline loops: CDR1 MDHEN, CDR2 SYDVKM. CDR3 size: 15 residues. CDR3 DNA sequence: TGTGCCAGCAGACTATGGGGAGGATTTAACTATGGCTACACCTTC. This sequence encodes CASRLWGGFNYGYTF.

This chain joins TRBV7-9 and TRBJ1-6, with TRBD1 as a possible D gene (6 bases). The germline V gene encodes CDR1 SEHNR and CDR2 FQNEAQ (reference sequence). The CDR3 extends over 13 amino acids. The V end was cut by 4 bases, the J end by 7 bases, with 8 bases between. The CDR3 bases are TGTGCCAGCAGCTGGACAGTGAATTCACCCCTCCACTTT. This encodes CASSWTVNSPLHF.

This clone was counted only a few times. The chain uses TRBV2 and TRBJ2-7, with D perhaps TRBD2 (8 bases). The V and J ends lost 6 bases and 6 bases respectively, with 15 bases between them. The CDR3 length is 13 residues. Looked up from germline, CDR1 is SNHLY and CDR2 is FYNNEI. The CDR3 bases are TGTGCCAGCAGGGGGACTAGGGGGCTCGAGCAGTACTTC. Translated, it gives CASRGTRGLEQYF.

The V and J genes are TRBV4-1 and TRBJ2-7; 9 nucleotides match TRBD1. Trimming removed 5 bases from V and 4 bases from J; junction bases left unmatched: 6. The CDR3 covers 14 residues. Germline V gives CDR1 MGHRA, CDR2 YSYEKL. This chain's CDR3 is CASSYGQGQYEQYF. CDR3 in DNA: TGCGCCAGCAGCTACGGACAGGGGCAGTACGAGCAGTACTTC.

The chain has TRBV19 and TRBJ1-1; the match to TRBD1 covers 8 bases. Trimming took 8 bases from V and 5 from J; bases not matched to a gene: 4. The CDR3 contains 12 residues. Germline V gene sequence: CDR1 LNHDA, CDR2 SQIVND (reference sequence). The CDR3, as DNA: TGTGCCAGTCAGGGGGCGAGTACTGAAGCTTTCTTT. This codes for CASQGASTEAFF.

The V call is TRBV25-1, the J call TRBJ1-2, with a weak D call TRBD1 (5 bases). Germline values: CDR1 MGHDK, CDR2 SYGVNS. The V end was cut by 6 bases, the J end by 2 bases, with 16 bases between. This CDR3 has 15 amino acids. CDR3 region: CASRSGGEPNYGYTF. Here the CDR3 DNA reads TGTGCCAGCAGGAGCGGGGGTGAACCCAACTATGGCTACACCTTC.

The rearrangement uses TRBV10-1 and TRBJ1-3; D not certain. Per the germline V gene, CDR1 is WNHNN and CDR2 is SYGVQD (reference sequence). Trimming cost V 2 bases and J 0 bases, with 8 bases left between them. The CDR3 has 15 residues. DNA of the CDR3: TGCGCCAGCAGTGAGAGCCGGTCCTCTGGAAACACCATATATTTT. It specifies CASSESRSSGNTIYF.

The chain uses TRBV14 and TRBJ2-3; unclear D gene. Deletions cut 0 bases from V and 7 bases from J, with 14 bases between. Germline V gene data show CDR1 as SGHDN and CDR2 as FVKESK. This CDR3 contains 15 residues. CDR3 residues: CASSQEHNPGYTQYF. The CDR3 nucleotides read TGTGCCAGCAGCCAAGAACACAACCCAGGTTATACGCAGTATTTT.

The chain is built from TRBV10-3 and TRBJ1-5; 7 bases are a match to TRBD1. The junction had 12 bases not matched to a gene; V was cut back by 3 bases and J by 7 bases. The length of the CDR3 is 16 residues. CDR1 ENHRY and CDR2 SYGVKD come from the germline V gene. The CDR3 protein is CAISDSLGGGRQPQHF. The CDR3 DNA reads as TGTGCCATCAGTGACTCCCTAGGGGGCGGACGGCAGCCCCAGCATTTT.

This clone was counted once. The chain has TRBV7-8 and TRBJ2-1; possible D gene TRBD2, 6 bases. This CDR3 region has 15 residues. Germline V gene lookup returns CDR1 SGHVS and CDR2 FQNEAQ. V was clipped by 5 bases and J by 1 base, with 12 bases between them. CDR3 in amino acids: CASSPRGNSYNEQFF. In nucleotides, the CDR3 is TGTGCCAGCAGCCCCCGGGGGAATTCCTACAATGAGCAGTTCTTC.

This chain links TRBV7-7 with TRBJ2-2; no firm D call. Germline V lookup: CDR1 SSHAT, CDR2 FNYEAQ (reference sequence). CDR3 length: 14 amino acids. V was pared by 1 base and J by 6 bases, with 9 bases between. The DNA of the CDR3 is TGTGCCAGCAGCTTAGTAGTCCTAGCCGGGGAGCTGTTTTTT. It encodes CASSLVVLAGELFF. The whole variable domain, remainder taken from reference TRBV7-7 and TRBJ2-2, is GAGVSQSPRYKVTKRGQDVTLRCDPISSHATLYWYQQALGQGPEFLTYFNYEAQPDKSGLPSDRFSAERPEGSISTLTIQRTEQRDSAMYRCASSLVVLAGELFFGEGSRLTVL.

The chain joins TRBV2 to TRBJ2-3, with 10 positions matching TRBD2. In germline, CDR1 is SNHLY, CDR2 FYNNEI. V lost 8 bases to trimming and J lost 0 bases; unmatched junction nucleotides: 11. The CDR3 sequence is 17 residues long. CDR3 sequence: CASGTSGTSVSTDTQYF. The CDR3 DNA follows: TGTGCCAGCGGAACATCAGGGACTAGCGTTAGCACAGATACGCAGTATTTT.

This clone has just a few counts. The chain combines TRBV2 with TRBJ1-5; 7 bases align to TRBD1. Germline V lookup: CDR1 SNHLY, CDR2 FYNNEI. V lost 6 bases to trimming and J lost 0 bases; unmatched junction nucleotides: 5. CDR3 length: 15 residues. CDR3 nucleotide sequence: TGTGCCAGCAGCCGGGACAGCTATAGCAATCAGCCCCAGCATTTT. It yields the protein CASSRDSYSNQPQHF.

The chain carries TRBV28 and TRBJ2-5, with 10 bases lining up with TRBD2. V lost 5 bases and J lost 5; bases outside the gene matches: 8. CDR3 length: 15 amino acids. CDR1 and CDR2 (germline): MDHEN, SYDVKM. In DNA form, the CDR3 reads TGTGCCAGCAGTCTTCAAGCGGGGGGGCGGGAGACCCAGTACTTC. Its translation is CASSLQAGGRETQYF.

V and J are TRBV7-2 and TRBJ1-2; TRBD1 matches 9 bases. V was pared by 3 bases and J by 8 bases, with 7 bases of the junction left unmatched. CDR1 SGHTA and CDR2 FQGNSA come from the germline V gene. CDR3 length: 14 amino acids. CDR3 region: CASSLGGTGYGYTF. The CDR3 DNA reads as TGTGCCAGCAGCTTGGGCGGGACAGGGTACGGCTACACCTTC.

The chain combines TRBV6-1 with TRBJ2-1; 10 nucleotides match TRBD1. The trim removed 4 bases at V and 4 bases at J, leaving 1 base unmatched. The CDR3 runs to 14 residues. Germline-derived CDR1 and CDR2 are MNHNS and SASEGT. In DNA, the CDR3 is TGTGCCAGCAGTGGGGACAGGGGATACAATGAGCAGTTCTTC. Amino acid sequence: CASSGDRGYNEQFF.